This TCR beta chain was observed in a study of blood T cell repertoires in COVID-19. About the research overall: Italy, Spain and the United States were the sources of the convalescent and acute COVID-19 samples. Nucleic acid was either cDNA or gDNA, and it came from T cells, B-cell-depleted T cells, or PBMCs.

This clone was seen a few times. J lost 6 bases, V lost 0 bases, and 8 bases had no gene match. The CDR3 covers 16 residues. Germline V gene lookup returns CDR1 GTSNPN and CDR2 SVGIG (reference sequence). Study processing details: Amplification with reference gene primers provided the estimates of nucleated cell counts. Sequencing was performed with immunoSEQ multiplex PCR; in TCRdb, only in-frame clones are kept and a portion is missing. V and J calls and clone size come straight from that table; D and trimming were deduced from the DNA. The top ten hold about 2.2% of the sample, which has about 220,000 clones, 86% seen once.

The receptor was isolated from a man aged 25 to 40 who had recovered from COVID-19. The specimen sequenced was peripheral blood. This rearrangement joins TRBV30 to TRBJ2-2; 9 bases agree with TRBD2. CDR3 in DNA: TGTGCCTGGAGTGTTCTTGGCGGGGGGGCTGCCGGGGAGCTGTTTTTT. It is translated as CAWSVLGGGAAGELFF.